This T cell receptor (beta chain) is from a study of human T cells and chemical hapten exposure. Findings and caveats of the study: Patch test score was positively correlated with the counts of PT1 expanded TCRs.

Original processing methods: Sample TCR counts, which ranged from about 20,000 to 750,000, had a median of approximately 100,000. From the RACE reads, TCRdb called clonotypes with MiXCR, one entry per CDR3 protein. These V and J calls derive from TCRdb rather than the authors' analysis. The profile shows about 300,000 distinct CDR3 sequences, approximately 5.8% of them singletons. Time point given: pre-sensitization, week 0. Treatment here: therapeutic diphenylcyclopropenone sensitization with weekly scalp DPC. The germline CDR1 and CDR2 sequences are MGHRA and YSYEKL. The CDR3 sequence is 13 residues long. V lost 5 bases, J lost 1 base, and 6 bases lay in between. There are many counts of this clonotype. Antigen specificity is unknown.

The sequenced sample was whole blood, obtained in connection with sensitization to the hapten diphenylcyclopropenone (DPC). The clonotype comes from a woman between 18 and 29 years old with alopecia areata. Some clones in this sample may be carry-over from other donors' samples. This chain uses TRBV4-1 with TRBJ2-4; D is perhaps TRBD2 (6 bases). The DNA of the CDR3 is TGCGCCAGCAGCGGGGGGGCCAAAAACATTCAGTACTTC. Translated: CASSGGAKNIQYF.